This T cell receptor beta chain originates from a study of type 1 regulatory T cells. This CDR3 contains 17 residues. CDR1 and CDR2 (germline): SQVTM, ANQGSEA. For this clonotype: The antigen remains unidentified.

TCRdb passed the reads through MiXCR, listing each CDR3 protein once. The table includes about 59,000 distinct CDR3 sequences, approximately 60% detected once. The sequence was obtained from a human donor in good health. The chain is built from TRBV29-1 and TRBJ2-1; 9 bases fit TRBD1. Material: cultured non-Tr1 T cells, either the whole culture or a sorted T cell fraction (not recorded which). The CDR3 loop reads CSDLGRRAGQGYNEQFF. The CDR3 DNA sequence: TGCAGTGACCTGGGGCGGCGGGCGGGACAGGGCTACAATGAGCAGTTCTTC.